Presented here are 26 T cell receptor beta chains from one specimen sequenced in a study of naive and memory T cell subsets. Both TRBC1 and TRBC2 were covered by a beta constant-region primer of two equimolar oligonucleotides. One entry per CDR3 protein results from TCRdb running MiXCR on the UMI-ligation and nested PCR reads. The sample consists of around 90,000 distinct CDR3 sequences, roughly 7% of them appearing once. Material for sequencing was central memory CD4+ T cells from blood. These receptors were collected from a human donor in good health.

The rearrangement uses TRBV6-2 or TRBV6-3 and TRBJ1-1; D might be TRBD1 (5 bases). Per the germline V gene, CDR1 is MNHEY and CDR2 is SVGEGT. Trimming stripped 0 bases from V and 8 bases from J, with 7 bases between. The CDR3 has 12 residues. The CDR3 sequence is CASSYSRDEAFF. The CDR3 nucleotides read TGTGCCAGCAGTTACTCCCGGGACGAAGCTTTCTTT.

This clonotype was counted many times. The V call is TRBV7-2, the J call TRBJ1-1; unclear D gene. Trimming shortened V by 5 bases and J by 5 bases, and 21 bases separated the two germline ends. The germline V gene has CDR1 SGHTA and CDR2 FQGNSA. The CDR3 contains 16 residues. The CDR3 is CASSQEAGSSRTEAFF. DNA of the CDR3: TGTGCCAGCAGCCAAGAGGCGGGCAGTTCTCGGACTGAAGCTTTCTTT.

This clonotype was observed many times. This chain links TRBV7-2 with TRBJ1-1; D is perhaps TRBD1 (5 bases). CDR3 size: 15 residues. Trimming took 4 bases from V and 4 from J, leaving 16 bases between them. Germline V gene data show CDR1 as SGHTA and CDR2 as FQGNSA. This CDR3 reads CASSSGAVSGTEAFF. Written as DNA, the CDR3 is TGTGCCAGCAGCTCCGGGGCGGTGTCCGGCACTGAAGCTTTCTTT.

The chain carries TRBV20-1 and TRBJ2-7; D is ambiguous. Germline CDR1 reads DFQATT; CDR2 reads SNEGSKA (reference sequence). The CDR3 contains 13 residues. Trimming stripped 3 bases from V and 4 bases from J, with 13 bases between. CDR3 amino acids: CSASPDGTYEQYF. In DNA form, the CDR3 reads TGCAGTGCTAGTCCCGACGGTACGTACGAGCAGTACTTC.

The J gene is TRBJ1-1, the V gene TRBV14; D unresolved. Trimming took 6 bases from V and 3 from J, leaving 11 bases between them. CDR1 is SGHDN, CDR2 FVKESK, per germline. The CDR3 length is 13 residues. The CDR3: CASSPARHTEAFF. For the CDR3, the DNA is TGTGCCAGCAGTCCCGCACGCCACACTGAAGCTTTCTTT.

This clonotype was seen at least ten times. The chain uses TRBV7-2 and TRBJ1-5; D is ambiguous. CDR3 length: 15 residues. V was cut by 2 bases and J by 5 bases, with 13 bases left in between. The germline CDR1 and CDR2 sequences are SGHTA and FQGNSA. DNA for the CDR3: TGTGCCAGCAGCTTACACAGCCACGTGGATCAGCCCCAGCATTTT. This encodes CASSLHSHVDQPQHF.

This clonotype was seen ten or more times. The CDR3 reads CASSRGTGANVLTF. In DNA form, the CDR3 reads TGTGCCAGCAGCCGGGGGACTGGGGCCAACGTCCTGACTTTC. J is TRBJ2-6 and V is TRBV7-2, with D tentatively TRBD2 (6 bases). CDR1 and CDR2 (germline): SGHTA, FQGNSA. The CDR3 spans 14 residues. Deletions cut 5 bases from V and 2 bases from J, with 7 bases between.

This clonotype was detected ten times or more. CDR3 residues: CASTSSGGAYGYTF. The CDR3 bases are TGTGCCAGCACTTCTTCAGGGGGCGCGTATGGCTACACCTTC. The rearrangement uses TRBV12-3 or TRBV12-4 and TRBJ1-2, with 8 positions matching TRBD1. This CDR3 is built from 14 residues. With V trimmed by 7 bases and J by 5 bases, 9 bases remained unmatched.

This clonotype appeared a few times. V usage is TRBV19 and J usage is TRBJ2-5; D is tentatively TRBD1 or TRBD2 (5 bases each). This CDR3 spans 14 amino acids. Germline V lookup: CDR1 LNHDA, CDR2 SQIVND (reference sequence). Trimming stripped 6 bases from V and 2 bases from J, with 13 bases between. The CDR3 region is CASRSGTKQETQYF. For the CDR3, the DNA is TGTGCCAGTAGATCCGGGACGAAACAAGAGACCCAGTACTTC.

At least ten counts were recorded for this clonotype. The CDR3 nucleotides are TGTGCCAGCAGTTTACAGGGGCCTCCCTACGAGCAGTACTTC. Its translation: CASSLQGPPYEQYF. This sequence joins TRBV28 and TRBJ2-7, with D possibly matching TRBD1 (6 bases). V was cut by 2 bases and J by 2 bases, with 10 bases left in between. Germline V gene sequence: CDR1 MDHEN, CDR2 SYDVKM. The CDR3 spans 14 residues.

This clonotype was seen at least ten times. V gene TRBV13 combines with J gene TRBJ1-6; the D gene is possibly TRBD1 (6 bases). The CDR3 contains 16 residues. Deletions cut 5 bases from V and 0 bases from J, with 11 bases between. The germline gives CDR1 PRHDT, CDR2 FYEKMQ (reference sequence). In nucleotides, the CDR3 is TGTGCCAGCAGCCTCCGGACAGACTCCTATAATTCACCCCTCCACTTT. It is translated as CASSLRTDSYNSPLHF. The variable domain in full, completed from reference TRBV13 and TRBJ1-6, reads AAGVIQSPRHLIKEKRETATLKCYPIPRHDTVYWYQQGPGQDPQFLISFYEKMQSDKGSIPDRFSAQQFSDYHSELNMSSLELGDSALYFCASSLRTDSYNSPLHFGNGTRLTVT.

The V call is TRBV6-4, the J call TRBJ2-1; 7 nucleotides line up with TRBD2. The V and J ends lost 5 bases and 0 bases, in that order; junction bases with no gene match: 10. In germline, CDR1 is MRHNA, CDR2 SNTAGT. There are 17 residues in the CDR3. In nucleotides, the CDR3 is TGTGCCAGCAGTCCTCCGCCCGGGGGGATCTCCTACAATGAGCAGTTCTTC. This translates into CASSPPPGGISYNEQFF.

In this sample, this clonotype turned up many times. The chain recombines TRBV5-8 with TRBJ2-3, with 9 bases aligning to TRBD1. Germline V gene data show CDR1 as SGHTS and CDR2 as YDEGEE. CDR3 length: 14 residues. After removal of 4 bases from V and 5 bases from J, the junction contained 5 bases not matched to a gene. The CDR3 nucleotides read TGTGCCAGCAGCCTGGGACAGGGAATAGATACGCAGTATTTT. Protein sequence: CASSLGQGIDTQYF. Looking up the rest from reference TRBV5-8 and TRBJ2-3 gives the full variable domain: EAGVTQSPTHLIKTRGQQATLRCSPISGHTSVYWYQQALGLGLQFLLWYDEGEERNRGNFPPRFSGRQFPNYSSELNVNALELEDSALYLCASSLGQGIDTQYFGPGTRLTVL.

This chain uses TRBV12-3 or TRBV12-4 with TRBJ2-1; 7 bases are a match to TRBD2. The CDR3 runs to 14 residues. V lost 6 bases to trimming and J lost 2 bases; unmatched junction nucleotides: 4. CDR3: CASSVSGPYNEQFF. In DNA, the CDR3 is TGTGCCAGCAGCGTTAGCGGGCCCTACAATGAGCAGTTCTTC.

This clonotype was observed a few times. The V call is TRBV5-5, the J call TRBJ2-3; tentative D call: TRBD2 (6 bases). The V and J ends lost 1 base and 1 base respectively, with 13 bases between them. CDR1 and CDR2 (germline): SGHKS, YYEKEE (reference sequence). This CDR3 is built from 16 residues. CDR3 DNA sequence: TGTGCCAGCAGCTTGTCAATAGCGGACGGCACAGATACGCAGTATTTT. This encodes CASSLSIADGTDTQYF.

This clonotype was seen repeatedly, ten times or more. The CDR3 is CASSLVGGAGSYEQYF. As DNA, the CDR3 is TGTGCCAGCAGCTTGGTTGGGGGCGCGGGGTCCTACGAGCAGTACTTC. The chain employs TRBV5-8 and TRBJ2-7, with D perhaps given as TRBD1 or TRBD2 (6 bases each). V lost 0 bases and J 1 base, leaving 14 bases between the germline ends. CDR1 and CDR2 from the germline V gene are SGHTS and YDEGEE. This CDR3 contains 16 residues. Full variable domain (missing parts from reference TRBV5-8 and TRBJ2-7): EAGVTQSPTHLIKTRGQQATLRCSPISGHTSVYWYQQALGLGLQFLLWYDEGEERNRGNFPPRFSGRQFPNYSSELNVNALELEDSALYLCASSLVGGAGSYEQYFGPGTRLTVT.

This clonotype turned up a few times. This chain joins TRBV6-6 and TRBJ2-3, with D perhaps being TRBD1 or TRBD2 (7 bases each). Germline V gene sequence: CDR1 MNHNY, CDR2 SVGAGI (reference sequence). The CDR3 extends over 16 amino acids. V shed 7 bases and J shed 4 bases, with 21 bases lying between them. CDR3 sequence reads: CASTPGQGGVSDTQYF. CDR3 in DNA: TGTGCCAGCACCCCGGGTCAGGGGGGGGTCTCAGATACGCAGTATTTT.

This sequence joins TRBV11-3 and TRBJ2-2, with D possibly being TRBD1 or TRBD2 (5 bases each). Trimming pared 3 bases from V and 3 bases from J, leaving 14 bases between. Germline CDR1 SGHNT, CDR2 YENEEA. This CDR3 is 16 amino acids long. The CDR3 reads CASSFNTGGDTGELFF. DNA of the CDR3: TGTGCCAGCAGCTTTAATACAGGAGGCGACACCGGGGAGCTGTTTTTT.

This clonotype was seen ten or more times. The chain couples TRBV7-3 to TRBJ1-5, with 12 bases fitting TRBD1. Looked up from germline, CDR1 is SGHTA and CDR2 is FQGTGA. The CDR3 spans 20 residues. Germline trimming cut 5 bases from V and 0 bases from J; bases unmatched to any gene: 14. The CDR3 DNA follows: TGTGCCAGCAGCCCCCGATGGTTCGGGACAGGGGGCGATAGCAATCAGCCCCAGCATTTT. Translation gives CASSPRWFGTGGDSNQPQHF.

Many counts were recorded for this clonotype. The V and J genes are TRBV5-4 and TRBJ2-7; tentative D call: TRBD1 (7 bases). The germline gives CDR1 SGHNT, CDR2 YYREEE (reference sequence). The CDR3 has 15 amino acids. Trimming removed 4 bases from V and 0 bases from J, with 14 bases in between. As DNA, the CDR3 is TGTGCCAGCAGCCCGGCAGGGGGAGGCTCCTACGAGCAGTACTTC. Protein sequence: CASSPAGGGSYEQYF.

There are many counts of this clonotype. The chain couples TRBV7-6 to TRBJ1-6, with TRBD1 matching over 9 bases. V shed 5 bases and J 7 bases; nucleotides not matched to a gene: 6. The CDR3 contains 15 residues. The germline CDR1 and CDR2 sequences are SGHVS and FNYEAQ. For the CDR3, the DNA is TGTGCCAGCAGCGCCAGGGGACAGGGAAATTCACCCCTCCACTTT. Translating gives CASSARGQGNSPLHF.

In its sample, this clonotype was seen many times. The chain is built from TRBV21-1 and TRBJ2-1; the tabulated D call, TRBD2, remains unverified against the DNA. TRBV21-1 is recorded as a pseudogene. The CDR3 totals 19 residues. The CDR3 is CASHRGLAGGPVTYNEQFF. CDR3 nucleotide sequence: TGTGCCAGCCATCGCGGACTAGCGGGAGGGCCAGTAACCTACAATGAGCAGTTCTTC.

This clonotype turned up a few times. This sequence joins TRBV20-1 and TRBJ1-6, with 11 bases fitting TRBD1. The CDR3 loop spans 15 amino acids. CDR1 is DFQATT, CDR2 SNEGSKA, per germline (reference sequence). After removal of 1 base from V and 9 bases from J, the junction contained 5 bases not matched to a gene. In nucleotides, the CDR3 is TGCAGTGCTAGAGGGACAGGGGGCGATCGTTCACCCCTCCACTTT. It yields the protein CSARGTGGDRSPLHF.

This rearrangement joins TRBV10-3 to TRBJ2-6; either TRBD1 or TRBD2 may fit D (5 bases each). The germline gives CDR1 ENHRY, CDR2 SYGVKD. V dropped 8 bases and J dropped 0 bases, with 8 bases sitting between them. This CDR3 spans 14 amino acids. The CDR3 here is CAIGTYSGANVLTF. The CDR3 DNA reads TGTGCCATCGGGACCTACTCTGGGGCCAACGTCCTGACTTTC.

This clonotype has just a few counts. The V gene is TRBV7-2, the J gene TRBJ2-1; D might be TRBD2 (5 bases). Germline V lookup: CDR1 SGHTA, CDR2 FQGNSA. This CDR3 spans 14 amino acids. Deletions cut 5 bases from V and 6 bases from J, with 14 bases between. The CDR3 DNA sequence: TGTGCCAGCAGCCGGGCTAGCCTTGTCAATGAGCAGTTCTTC. This sequence encodes CASSRASLVNEQFF.

V and J are TRBV6-1 and TRBJ1-2; D is perhaps TRBD1 (5 bases). V lost 6 bases and J 4 bases, leaving 15 bases between the germline ends. CDR1 and CDR2 (germline): MNHNS, SASEGT. The CDR3 has 14 residues. The CDR3 DNA is TGTGCCAGCAGAGACGACAGCGCACCCTATGGCTACACCTTC. Protein: CASRDDSAPYGYTF.